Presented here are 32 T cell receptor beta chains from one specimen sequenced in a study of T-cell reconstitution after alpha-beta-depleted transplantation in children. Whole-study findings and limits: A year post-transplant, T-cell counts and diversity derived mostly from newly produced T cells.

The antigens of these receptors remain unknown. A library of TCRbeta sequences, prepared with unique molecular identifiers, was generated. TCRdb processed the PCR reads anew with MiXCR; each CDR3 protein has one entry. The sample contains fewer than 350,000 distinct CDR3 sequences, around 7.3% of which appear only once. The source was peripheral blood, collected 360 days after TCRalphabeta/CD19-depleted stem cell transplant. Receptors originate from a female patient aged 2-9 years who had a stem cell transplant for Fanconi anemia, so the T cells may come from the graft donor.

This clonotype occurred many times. CDR3 protein: CASSNLKVGNQPQHF. DNA for the CDR3: TGTGCCAGTAGTAACCTCAAGGTGGGCAATCAGCCCCAGCATTTT. J is TRBJ1-5 and V is TRBV19; no clear D gene. This CDR3 has 15 amino acids. Germline lookup yields CDR1 LNHDA and CDR2 SQIVND (reference sequence). V lost 4 bases and J lost 2, with 12 bases in between.

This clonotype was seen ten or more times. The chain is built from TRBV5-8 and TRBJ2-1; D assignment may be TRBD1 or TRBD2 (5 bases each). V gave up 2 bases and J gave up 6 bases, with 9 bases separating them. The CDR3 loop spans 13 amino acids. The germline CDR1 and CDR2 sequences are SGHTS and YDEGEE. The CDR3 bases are TGTGCCAGCAGCTTTCAGAGGGGCAATGAGCAGTTCTTC. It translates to CASSFQRGNEQFF.

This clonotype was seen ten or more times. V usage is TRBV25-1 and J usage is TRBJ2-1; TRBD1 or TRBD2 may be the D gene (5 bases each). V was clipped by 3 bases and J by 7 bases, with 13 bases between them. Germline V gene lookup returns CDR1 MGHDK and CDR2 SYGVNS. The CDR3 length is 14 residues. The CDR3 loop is CASSDSRWGNEQFF. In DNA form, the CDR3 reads TGTGCCAGCAGTGACAGCCGCTGGGGGAATGAGCAGTTCTTC.

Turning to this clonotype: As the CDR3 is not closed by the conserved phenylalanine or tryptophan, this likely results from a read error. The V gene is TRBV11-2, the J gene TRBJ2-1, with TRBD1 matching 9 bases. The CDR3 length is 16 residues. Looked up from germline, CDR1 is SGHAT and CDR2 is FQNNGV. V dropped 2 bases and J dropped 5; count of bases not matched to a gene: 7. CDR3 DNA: TGTGCCAGCAGCTTAAGGGGGACAGGGCGACACAATGAGCAGTTCCTC. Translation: CASSLRGTGRHNEQFL.

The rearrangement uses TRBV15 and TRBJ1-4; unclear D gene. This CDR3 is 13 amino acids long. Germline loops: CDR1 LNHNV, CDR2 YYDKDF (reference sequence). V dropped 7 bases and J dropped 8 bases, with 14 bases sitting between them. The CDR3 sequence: CATKEGTKEKLFF. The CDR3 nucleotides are TGTGCCACCAAGGAGGGAACGAAGGAAAAACTGTTTTTT.

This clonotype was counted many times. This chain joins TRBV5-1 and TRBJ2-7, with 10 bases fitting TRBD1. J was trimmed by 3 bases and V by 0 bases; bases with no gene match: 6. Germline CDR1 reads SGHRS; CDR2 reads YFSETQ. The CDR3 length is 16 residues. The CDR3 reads CASSLGGDRGRYEQYF. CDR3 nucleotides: TGCGCCAGCAGCTTGGGTGGGGACAGGGGCCGCTACGAGCAGTACTTC.

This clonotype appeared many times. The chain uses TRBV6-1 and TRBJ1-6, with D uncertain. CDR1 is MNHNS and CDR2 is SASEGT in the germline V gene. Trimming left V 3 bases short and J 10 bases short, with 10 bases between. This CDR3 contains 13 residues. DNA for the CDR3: TGTGCCAGCAGTGATTGGAGTGACTCACCCCTCCACTTT. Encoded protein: CASSDWSDSPLHF.

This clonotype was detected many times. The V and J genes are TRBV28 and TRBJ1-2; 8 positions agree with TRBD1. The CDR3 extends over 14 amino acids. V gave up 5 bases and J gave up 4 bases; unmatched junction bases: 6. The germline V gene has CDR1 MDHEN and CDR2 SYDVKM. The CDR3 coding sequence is TGTGCCAGCAGTCTCAGGGGGCGGGGCTATGGCTACACCTTC. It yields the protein CASSLRGRGYGYTF.

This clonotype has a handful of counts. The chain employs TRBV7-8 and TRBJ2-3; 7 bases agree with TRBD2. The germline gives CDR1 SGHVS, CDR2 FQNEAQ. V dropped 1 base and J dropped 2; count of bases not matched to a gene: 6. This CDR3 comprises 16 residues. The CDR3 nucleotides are TGTGCCAGCAGCTTAGTCCCGGGAGGCCCCACAGATACGCAGTATTTT. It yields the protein CASSLVPGGPTDTQYF.

In DNA form, the CDR3 reads TGCAGTGCTAGCAGGGTGAACACTGAAGCTTTCTTT. Protein: CSASRVNTEAFF. V gene TRBV20-1 combines with J gene TRBJ1-1; the D gene is possibly TRBD1 (5 bases). V was shortened by 3 bases and J by 0 bases, with 5 bases between the two germline ends. The CDR3 runs to 12 residues. In germline, CDR1 is DFQATT, CDR2 SNEGSKA (reference sequence).

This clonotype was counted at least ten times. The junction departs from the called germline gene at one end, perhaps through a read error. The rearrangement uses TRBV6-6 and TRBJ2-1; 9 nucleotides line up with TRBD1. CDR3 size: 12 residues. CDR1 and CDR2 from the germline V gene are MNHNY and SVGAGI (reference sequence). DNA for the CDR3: TGTGCCAGCAGTCAACCGGGACAGGGTAGGATCTTC. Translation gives CASSQPGQGRIF.

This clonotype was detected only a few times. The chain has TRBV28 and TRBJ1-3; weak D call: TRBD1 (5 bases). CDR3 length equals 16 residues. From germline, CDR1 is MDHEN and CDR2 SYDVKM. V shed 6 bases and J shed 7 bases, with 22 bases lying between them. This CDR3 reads CASSPTGTPNKNTIYF. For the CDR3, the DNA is TGTGCCAGCAGCCCCACCGGGACCCCTAACAAGAACACCATATATTTT.

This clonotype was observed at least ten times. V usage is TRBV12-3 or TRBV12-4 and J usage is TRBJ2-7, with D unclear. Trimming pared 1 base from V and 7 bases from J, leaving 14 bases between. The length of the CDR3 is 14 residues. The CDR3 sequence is CASSLEGNPEEQYV. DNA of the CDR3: TGTGCCAGCAGTTTAGAAGGGAACCCTGAGGAGCAGTACGTC.

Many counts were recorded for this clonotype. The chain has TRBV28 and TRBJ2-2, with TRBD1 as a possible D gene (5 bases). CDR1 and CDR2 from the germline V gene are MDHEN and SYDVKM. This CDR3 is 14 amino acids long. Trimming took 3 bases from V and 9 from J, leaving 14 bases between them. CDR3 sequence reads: CASSFPGPPRELFF. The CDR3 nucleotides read TGTGCCAGCAGTTTTCCAGGGCCGCCCCGGGAGCTGTTTTTT.

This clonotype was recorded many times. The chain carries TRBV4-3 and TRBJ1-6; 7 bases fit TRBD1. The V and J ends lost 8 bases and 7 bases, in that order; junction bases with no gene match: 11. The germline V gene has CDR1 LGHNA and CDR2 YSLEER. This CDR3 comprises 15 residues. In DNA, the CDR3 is TGCGCCAGCGGACAGGCTGGGGTGGGAAATTCACCCCTCCACTTT. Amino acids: CASGQAGVGNSPLHF.

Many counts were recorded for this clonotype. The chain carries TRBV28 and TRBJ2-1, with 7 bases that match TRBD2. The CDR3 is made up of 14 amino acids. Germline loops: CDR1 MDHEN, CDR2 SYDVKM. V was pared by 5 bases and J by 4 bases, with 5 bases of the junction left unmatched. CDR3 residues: CASSNTGGYNEQFF. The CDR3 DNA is TGTGCCAGCAGTAATACGGGGGGTTACAATGAGCAGTTCTTC.

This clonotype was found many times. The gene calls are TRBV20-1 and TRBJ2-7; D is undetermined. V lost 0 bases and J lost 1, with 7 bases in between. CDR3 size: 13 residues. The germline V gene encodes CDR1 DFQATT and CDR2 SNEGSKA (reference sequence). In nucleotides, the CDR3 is TGCAGTGCTAGAGATCGTGTGTCCTACGAGCAGTACTTC. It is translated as CSARDRVSYEQYF.

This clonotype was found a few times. The CDR3 is CASSLTAYSNQPQHF. Written as DNA, the CDR3 is TGTGCCAGCAGCTTGACGGCTTATAGCAATCAGCCCCAGCATTTT. The chain combines TRBV5-5 with TRBJ1-5; D remains unclear. There are 15 residues in the CDR3. Germline CDR1 SGHKS, CDR2 YYEKEE (reference sequence). V was shortened by 1 base and J by 0 bases, with 8 bases between the two germline ends.

The CDR3 DNA is TGTGCCAGCAGTCCCAATGGACCTCCCCGCGAGCAGTACTTC. It is translated as CASSPNGPPREQYF. The rearrangement uses TRBV25-1 and TRBJ2-7, with unresolved D. The CDR3 covers 14 residues. Looked up from germline, CDR1 is MGHDK and CDR2 is SYGVNS. Trimming removed 5 bases from V and 6 bases from J, with 17 bases in between.

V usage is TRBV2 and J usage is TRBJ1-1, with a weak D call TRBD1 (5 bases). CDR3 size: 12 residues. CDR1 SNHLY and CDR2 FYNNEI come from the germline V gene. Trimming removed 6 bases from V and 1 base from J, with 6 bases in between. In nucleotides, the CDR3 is TGTGCCAGCAGAGACAGGAACACTGAAGCTTTCTTT. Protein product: CASRDRNTEAFF. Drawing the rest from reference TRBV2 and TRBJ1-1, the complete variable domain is EPEVTQTPSHQVTQMGQEVILRCVPISNHLYFYWYRQILGQKVEFLVSFYNNEISEKSEIFDDQFSVERPDGSNFTLKIRSTKLEDSAMYFCASRDRNTEAFFGQGTRLTVV.

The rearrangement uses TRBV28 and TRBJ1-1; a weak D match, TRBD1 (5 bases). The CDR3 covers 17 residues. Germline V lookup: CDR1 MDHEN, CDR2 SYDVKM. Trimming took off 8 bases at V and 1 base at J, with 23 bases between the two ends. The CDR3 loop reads CASSFWGIGTENTEAFF. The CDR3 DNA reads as TGTGCCAGCTCCTTTTGGGGAATCGGGACGGAGAACACTGAAGCTTTCTTT.

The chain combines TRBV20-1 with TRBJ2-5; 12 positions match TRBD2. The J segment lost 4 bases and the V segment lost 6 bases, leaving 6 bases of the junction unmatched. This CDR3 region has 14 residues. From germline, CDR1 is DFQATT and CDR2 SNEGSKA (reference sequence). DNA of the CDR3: TGCAGTGCACCCACTAGCGGGGGGCGAGAGACCCAGTACTTC. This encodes CSAPTSGGRETQYF.

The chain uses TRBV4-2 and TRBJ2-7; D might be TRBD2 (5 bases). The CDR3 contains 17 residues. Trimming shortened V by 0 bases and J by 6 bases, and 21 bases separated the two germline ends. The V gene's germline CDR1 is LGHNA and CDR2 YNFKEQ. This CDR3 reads CASSQDFASEESLEQYF. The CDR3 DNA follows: TGTGCCAGCAGCCAAGATTTCGCCTCGGAGGAATCCCTCGAGCAGTACTTC.

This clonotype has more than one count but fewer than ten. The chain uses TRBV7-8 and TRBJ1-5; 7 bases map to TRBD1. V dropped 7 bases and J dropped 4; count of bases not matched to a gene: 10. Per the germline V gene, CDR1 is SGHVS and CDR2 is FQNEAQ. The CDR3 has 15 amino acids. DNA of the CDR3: TGTGCCAGCACCCCGGAGGGGGCGGGGAATCAGCCCCAGCATTTT. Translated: CASTPEGAGNQPQHF.

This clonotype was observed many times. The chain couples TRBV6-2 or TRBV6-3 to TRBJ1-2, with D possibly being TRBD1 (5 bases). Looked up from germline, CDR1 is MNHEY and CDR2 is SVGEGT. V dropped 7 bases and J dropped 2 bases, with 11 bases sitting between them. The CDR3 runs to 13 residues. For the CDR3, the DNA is TGTGCCAGCACCTCCTACAGGAACTATGGCTACACCTTC. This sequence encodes CASTSYRNYGYTF.

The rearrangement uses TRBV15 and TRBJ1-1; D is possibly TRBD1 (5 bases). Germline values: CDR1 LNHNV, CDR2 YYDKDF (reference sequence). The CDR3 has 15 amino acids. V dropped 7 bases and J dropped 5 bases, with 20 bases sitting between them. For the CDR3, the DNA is TGTGCCACCACCGGGCGGGGACTTGAGAAAACTGAAGCTTTCTTT. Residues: CATTGRGLEKTEAFF.

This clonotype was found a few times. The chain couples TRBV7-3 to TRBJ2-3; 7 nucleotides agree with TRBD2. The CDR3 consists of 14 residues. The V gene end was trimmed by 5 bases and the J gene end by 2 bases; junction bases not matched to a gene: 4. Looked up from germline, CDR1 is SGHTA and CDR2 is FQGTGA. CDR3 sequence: CASSRLALTDTQYF. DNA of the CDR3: TGTGCCAGCAGCCGACTAGCCCTCACAGATACGCAGTATTTT.

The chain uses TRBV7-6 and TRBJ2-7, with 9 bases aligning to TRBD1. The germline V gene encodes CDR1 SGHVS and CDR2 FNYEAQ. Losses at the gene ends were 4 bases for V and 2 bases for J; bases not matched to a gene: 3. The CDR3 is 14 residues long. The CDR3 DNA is TGTGCCAGCAGCTCGTGGGACAGGGCCTACGAGCAGTACTTC. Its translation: CASSSWDRAYEQYF. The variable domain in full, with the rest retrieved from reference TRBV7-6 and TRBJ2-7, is GAGVSQSPRYKVTKRGQDVALRCDPISGHVSLYWYRQALGQGPEFLTYFNYEAQQDKSGLPNDRFSAERPEGSISTLTIQRTEQRDSAMYRCASSSWDRAYEQYFGPGTRLTVT.

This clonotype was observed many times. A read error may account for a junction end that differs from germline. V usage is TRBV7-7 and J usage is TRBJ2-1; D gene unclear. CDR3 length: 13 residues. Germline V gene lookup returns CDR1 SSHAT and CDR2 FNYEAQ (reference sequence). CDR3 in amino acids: CASSLNRDNEQFF. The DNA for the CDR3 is TGTGCTAGCAGCTTAAATCGAGACAATGAGCAGTTCTTC.

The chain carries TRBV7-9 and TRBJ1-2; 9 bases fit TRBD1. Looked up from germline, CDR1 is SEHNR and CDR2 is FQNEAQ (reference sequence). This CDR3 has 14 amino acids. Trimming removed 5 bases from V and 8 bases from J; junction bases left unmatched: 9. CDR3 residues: CASSPRGQGEGYTF. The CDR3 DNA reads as TGTGCCAGCAGCCCCCGGGGACAGGGAGAAGGCTACACCTTC.

CDR3 coding DNA: TGTGCCTGGAGTGTCAGGGTTTATGAAGCTTTCTTT. It yields the protein CAWSVRVYEAFF. The chain uses TRBV30 and TRBJ1-1, with D possibly being TRBD1 (5 bases). Deletions cut 0 bases from V and 7 bases from J, with 9 bases between. The CDR3 spans 12 residues. Germline CDR1 reads GTSNPN; CDR2 reads SVGIG (reference sequence).

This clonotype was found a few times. The CDR3, as DNA: TGTGCCGCATCCAGGGGGTCCCTCACTGAAGCTTTCTTT. Its translation: CAASRGSLTEAFF. This sequence joins TRBV2 and TRBJ1-1; 7 positions agree with TRBD1. The germline V gene encodes CDR1 SNHLY and CDR2 FYNNEI. The CDR3 length is 13 residues. V dropped 11 bases and J dropped 4; count of bases not matched to a gene: 10. Together with reference TRBV2 and TRBJ1-1, the CDR3 gives the full variable domain: EPEVTQTPSHQVTQMGQEVILRCVPISNHLYFYWYRQILGQKVEFLVSFYNNEISEKSEIFDDQFSVERPDGSNFTLKIRSTKLEDSAMYFCAASRGSLTEAFFGQGTRLTVV.